This TCR beta chain stems from a study of blood T cell repertoires in COVID-19 (TCRdb year 2020). Background on the whole study: Collaborator samples came from the United States, Italy and Spain and covered acute and convalescent phases of COVID-19. The material from the prospective study consisted of cDNA or gDNA derived from T cells, B-cell-depleted T cells, or PBMCs. Deeply sampled blood TCRbeta repertoires from subjects exposed to, actively infected with, or recovered from COVID-19 were included in the dataset. The repertoires were released in a freely available public database meant as a resource for research on the immune response to SARS-CoV-2. Samples came from the ongoing ImmuneRACE study (first 160 participants) plus 1,254 subjects from 6 global collaborators. Nearly every sample came with metadata listing a de-identified subject ID, COVID-19 status, age in years and sex. Where HLA class I and class II types were available, the types were taken from metadata supplied by the sample provider, not from assay-based typing. Here is what the overall study found, with its caveats: Clinical and demographic metadata were provided uncurated, with the amount varying by source and participant.

Whole blood was collected in K2EDTA tubes by collaborating institutions according to the institutions' own protocols. For TCRbeta analysis, collaborators shipped samples in one of three forms: frozen whole blood, isolated PBMCs, or DNA extracted from either of those sample types. The immunoSEQ Assay, a bias-controlled multiplex PCR, was used to amplify TCRbeta CDR3 regions from genomic DNA. The authors' pipeline ran thus. The number of nucleated cells in each sample was estimated by amplification of reference gene primers within the assay. To quantify the absolute abundance of each unique TCRbeta CDR3 rearrangement, sequence reads were collapsed and filtered. For each sample, productive Simpson clonality was calculated by taking the square root of Simpson's diversity index across productive rearrangements. Held by TCRdb, this immuneACCESS table contains in-frame sequences only and omits some clones. Under half of the omission traces to an unresolved V gene where checked; the cause of the rest is unknown. The V and J calls and clone size are taken from that table; D and trimming were inferred from the DNA. A total of about half a million clones appear in this sample, 70% to 90% of them only once. 3.2% of the sample comes from the top ten.

Worth noting for this clone: Its target antigen remains unknown. Base qualities were left out, and no much larger clone turns up one base away.

Input material: peripheral blood. The receptor was isolated from a human donor in a cohort sampled during active COVID-19.

The DNA sequence follows: TGTGCCAGCAGTCCACCCACAGGGGTGTATGGCTACACCTTC. Its coded protein is CASSPPTGVYGYTF. The chain is made from TRBV6-5 and TRBJ1-2; 7 bases in the junction line up with TRBD1. The CDR3 has 14 amino acids, counting the end cysteine and phenylalanine. Here the CDR3 DNA is all that survives: 42 bases in frame from base 1. For this chain, trimming is 5 bases at the V end and 5 bases at the J end, and the number of junction bases without a gene match is 8. Via the germline V gene, CDR1 is MNHEY and CDR2 SVGAGI.